Presented here are 7 T cell receptor beta chains from one specimen sequenced in a study of neoadjuvant nivolumab and ipilimumab in lung cancer. This table comes from immunoSEQ multiplex PCR, and its TCRdb copy is limited to in-frame clones, with some not included. The sample yields 13,000 or so clones, roughly 95% seen once. The input for sequencing was peripheral blood, taken after neoadjuvant nivolumab, alone or with ipilimumab, at or shortly before surgery. These receptors all stem from an adult with non-small cell lung cancer.

The rearrangement links TRBV18 to TRBJ2-3; maybe TRBD1 (5 bases). Germline-derived CDR1 and CDR2 are KGHSH and LQKENI. With 0 bases removed from V and 4 bases from J, the gap between germline ends came to 8 bases. The CDR3 has 14 amino acids. The CDR3 DNA follows: TGTGCCAGCTCACCACCGGCAGGGTCAGATACGCAGTATTTT. Protein: CASSPPAGSDTQYF.

The chain joins TRBV5-1 to TRBJ2-3, with a tentative D call TRBD1 (5 bases). The CDR3 contains 12 residues. The germline V gene encodes CDR1 SGHRS and CDR2 YFSETQ. V was pared by 4 bases and J by 4 bases, with 7 bases between. The CDR3 nucleotides read TGCGCCAGCAGCCCAGGGTCAGATACGCAGTATTTT. Residues: CASSPGSDTQYF.

The chain joins TRBV11-3 to TRBJ2-3; 7 nucleotides agree with TRBD2. The V gene's germline CDR1 is SGHNT and CDR2 YENEEA. The CDR3 length is 17 residues. V lost 5 bases, J lost 2 bases, and 13 bases stayed unmatched. In nucleotides, the CDR3 is TGTGCCAGCAGCCGGGGGGACTACCAGGACCCCACAGATACGCAGTATTTT. It yields the protein CASSRGDYQDPTDTQYF.

The CDR3: CASQDSVNTEAFF. In nucleotides, the CDR3 is TGTGCCTCCCAGGACAGTGTGAACACTGAAGCTTTCTTT. V gene TRBV10-3 combines with J gene TRBJ1-1; the D gene is possibly TRBD1 (6 bases). Trimming removed 11 bases from V and 0 bases from J, with 13 bases in between. Germline CDR1 and CDR2: ENHRY and SYGVKD. CDR3 size: 13 residues.

V is TRBV5-6 and J is TRBJ2-5; no definite D call. Trimming removed 4 bases at V and 9 bases at J, with 7 bases between. The CDR3 contains 10 residues. Germline lookup yields CDR1 SGHDT and CDR2 YYEEEE. CDR3 in amino acids: CASSRPPQYF. CDR3 nucleotide sequence: TGTGCCAGCAGCCGACCCCCCCAGTACTTC.

The V and J genes are TRBV2 and TRBJ2-5; D is perhaps TRBD2 (6 bases). Germline V gives CDR1 SNHLY, CDR2 FYNNEI. Trimming removed 8 bases at V and 4 bases at J, with 14 bases between. The CDR3 is made up of 13 amino acids. The CDR3 sequence is CASLGGALETQYF. The DNA of the CDR3 is TGTGCCAGCCTGGGAGGAGCATTAGAGACCCAGTACTTC.

The rearrangement links TRBV6-5 to TRBJ2-7; TRBD2 agrees at 10 bases. There are 15 residues in the CDR3. CDR1 and CDR2 from the germline V gene are MNHEY and SVGAGI. J lost 2 bases, V lost 5 bases, and 6 bases had no gene match. The CDR3 here is CASSVSGRAPYEQYF. CDR3 coding DNA: TGTGCCAGCAGTGTAAGCGGGAGGGCTCCCTACGAGCAGTACTTC.